Following are 26 T cell receptor beta chains from one sample sequenced in a study of blood T cell repertoires in COVID-19. Some clones are missing from TCRdb's copy, which holds only in-frame ones; the method was immunoSEQ multiplex PCR. The table has just over 350,000 clones, 70% to 90% seen once; the top ten hold 7.1%. Sequenced input: peripheral blood. Every receptor here comes from a woman between 55 and 75 years old with COVID-19, enrolled during active disease.

This chain connects TRBV7-2 to TRBJ1-2, with a possible D match to TRBD1 (6 bases). The V end was cut by 6 bases, the J end by 4 bases, with 21 bases between. The CDR3 runs to 16 residues. Germline V gene data show CDR1 as SGHTA and CDR2 as FQGNSA. CDR3 DNA sequence: TGTGCCAGCAGGGATCCGGGACATACCTTTACCTATGGCTACACCTTC. It codes for CASRDPGHTFTYGYTF.

The chain joins TRBV2 to TRBJ2-7; 7 nucleotides agree with TRBD1. The CDR3 is 14 residues long. V lost 6 bases, J lost 2 bases, and 7 bases stayed unmatched. The germline CDR1 and CDR2 sequences are SNHLY and FYNNEI. The CDR3 DNA is TGTGCCAGCAGAACCGGGACAGCTCCCTACGAGCAGTACTTC. It is translated as CASRTGTAPYEQYF.

About this clone: This CDR3 is also generated by other DNA sequences in the sample. The rearrangement joins TRBV5-1 to TRBJ2-1; 12 nucleotides line up with TRBD2. The CDR3 covers 15 residues. Germline trimming cut 4 bases from V and 4 bases from J; bases unmatched to any gene: 3. CDR1 and CDR2 from the germline V gene are SGHRS and YFSETQ. The CDR3 spells CASSLTSGGYNEQFF. For the CDR3, the DNA is TGCGCCAGCAGCCTAACTAGCGGGGGGTACAATGAGCAGTTCTTC.

This clone was observed a single time. The rearrangement links TRBV27 to TRBJ2-5; weak D call: TRBD2 (5 bases). Between the trimmed V and J ends, which lost 2 bases and 1 base, there was a span of 11 bases. This CDR3 has 15 amino acids. The germline V gene has CDR1 MNHEY and CDR2 SMNVEV (reference sequence). CDR3 nucleotides: TGTGCCAGCAGTTTAAGGAGGCCCTCCCAAGAGACCCAGTACTTC. It codes for CASSLRRPSQETQYF.

This sequence joins TRBV5-1 and TRBJ1-3, with 9 bases lining up with TRBD1. V trimming: 4 bases; J trimming: 4 bases; junction bases outside the gene matches: 6. This CDR3 has 15 residues. Germline values: CDR1 SGHRS, CDR2 YFSETQ. The CDR3 region has the DNA TGCGCCAGCAGCGCCGGGACAGGGTACGGAAACACCATATATTTT. Translation: CASSAGTGYGNTIYF.

The gene calls are TRBV10-2 and TRBJ1-2; TRBD1 aligns across 9 bases. Germline CDR1 reads WSHSY; CDR2 reads SAAADI. V lost 6 bases to trimming and J lost 6 bases; unmatched junction nucleotides: 14. This CDR3 region has 16 residues. The CDR3 bases are TGCGCCAGCAGCGACGGACAGGGGAGTTACTATGATGGCTACACCTTC. Its translation is CASSDGQGSYYDGYTF.

V usage is TRBV12-3 or TRBV12-4 and J usage is TRBJ2-5; TRBD2 might be the D (6 bases). CDR3 length: 12 amino acids. The ends were cut back, 3 bases at V and 11 bases at J, with 13 bases in the middle. The CDR3 sequence is CASSFPGVSQYF. The CDR3 region has the DNA TGTGCCAGCAGTTTCCCGGGAGTGTCACAGTACTTC.

The chain employs TRBV3-1 (or the pseudogene TRBV3-2) and TRBJ1-1; TRBD1 is a possible D gene (5 bases). This CDR3 contains 14 residues. V lost 6 bases and J lost 4, with 15 bases in between. The V gene's germline CDR1 is LGHDT and CDR2 YNNKEL (reference sequence). CDR3 nucleotide sequence: TGTGCCAGCAGTCCTGGAGGGGTGGCCACTGAAGCTTTCTTT. Its protein product is CASSPGGVATEAFF.

The chain couples TRBV6-2 or TRBV6-3 to TRBJ2-7; weak D call: TRBD2 (6 bases). CDR1 and CDR2 (germline): MNHEY, SVGEGT. V lost 6 bases to trimming and J lost 3 bases, with 12 bases between them. This CDR3 has 13 residues. CDR3 nucleotide sequence: TGTGCCAGCAGCCCCCCCGGGAGCTACGAGCAGTACTTC. Translating gives CASSPPGSYEQYF.

This chain joins TRBV12-3 or TRBV12-4 and TRBJ1-1, with TRBD1 matching over 7 bases. The CDR3 has 11 amino acids. V gave up 3 bases and J gave up 11 bases; unmatched junction bases: 3. For the CDR3, the DNA is TGTGCCAGCAGTTTCAGGGGGGATGCTTTCTTT. The encoded protein is CASSFRGDAFF.

This clone was seen just once. The chain joins TRBV4-2 to TRBJ1-1; D is possibly TRBD1 (5 bases). From germline, CDR1 is LGHNA and CDR2 YNFKEQ. This CDR3 is built from 13 residues. V was cut by 4 bases and J by 6 bases, with 12 bases left in between. The chain's CDR3 is CASSPLRGAEAFF. The CDR3 DNA reads TGTGCCAGCAGCCCACTGCGGGGGGCTGAAGCTTTCTTT.

The chain employs TRBV19 and TRBJ2-5, with TRBD1 matching 7 bases. The CDR3 loop spans 14 amino acids. Per the germline V gene, CDR1 is LNHDA and CDR2 is SQIVND (reference sequence). V lost 1 base, J lost 2 bases, and 1 base stayed unmatched. The CDR3 spells CASSIATGQETQYF. CDR3 sequence (DNA): TGTGCCAGTAGTATAGCGACAGGGCAAGAGACCCAGTACTTC.

This clone was counted a few times. This rearrangement joins TRBV27 to TRBJ2-7, with 7 bases fitting TRBD1. Losses at the gene ends were 5 bases for V and 5 bases for J; bases not matched to a gene: 3. This CDR3 contains 12 residues. CDR1 is MNHEY and CDR2 is SMNVEV in the germline V gene (reference sequence). The CDR3 reads CASSNTGDEQYF. As DNA, the CDR3 is TGTGCCAGCAGTAACACAGGGGACGAGCAGTACTTC.

A word on this clone: Other DNA sequences in the sample encode the same CDR3. This chain joins TRBV18 and TRBJ1-3; possible D gene TRBD1, 5 bases. The V end lost 6 bases, the J end lost 0 bases, and 9 bases lay between the germline ends. The germline V gene has CDR1 KGHSH and CDR2 LQKENI. This CDR3 has 14 amino acids. The CDR3 nucleotides read TGTGCCAGCTCTCCGACAGACTCTGGAAACACCATATATTTT. Amino acids: CASSPTDSGNTIYF.

This chain joins TRBV6-1 and TRBJ2-7, with 8 bases matching TRBD1. Trimming took 5 bases from V and 6 from J; bases not matched to a gene: 6. CDR3 length: 13 amino acids. Germline V gene sequence: CDR1 MNHNS, CDR2 SASEGT. CDR3 bases: TGTGCCAGCAGTTTAGGACAGGGCGGCGAGCAGTACTTC. This sequence encodes CASSLGQGGEQYF.

V gene TRBV11-1 combines with J gene TRBJ2-3; tentative D call: TRBD2 (7 bases). V lost 7 bases and J 13 bases, leaving 15 bases between the germline ends. The CDR3 is 11 amino acids. The germline V gene has CDR1 SGHAT and CDR2 FQDESV (reference sequence). The CDR3 loop is CASTGGQGKYF. In DNA, the CDR3 is TGTGCCAGCACCGGGGGGCAGGGAAAGTATTTT.

J is TRBJ2-3 and V is TRBV5-1, with D uncertain. With 3 bases removed from V and 6 bases from J, the gap between germline ends came to 8 bases. CDR1 is SGHRS, CDR2 YFSETQ, per germline. This CDR3 region has 12 residues. The CDR3 DNA sequence: TGCGCCAGCAGCTCCTATCGGGATACGCAGTATTTT. Translating gives CASSSYRDTQYF. The variable domain in full, completed from reference TRBV5-1 and TRBJ2-3, reads KAGVTQTPRYLIKTRGQQVTLSCSPISGHRSVSWYQQTPGQGLQFLFEYFSETQRNKGNFPGRFSGRQFSNSRSEMNVSTLELGDSALYLCASSSYRDTQYFGPGTRLTVL.

V usage is TRBV2 and J usage is TRBJ1-2; D ambiguous. Germline CDR1 SNHLY, CDR2 FYNNEI. The ends were cut back, 0 bases at V and 8 bases at J, with 13 bases in the middle. The CDR3 runs 14 residues. The DNA for the CDR3 is TGTGCCAGCAGTGAAGCCATCATAGAATCAGGCTACACCTTC. It translates to CASSEAIIESGYTF.

CDR3 residues: CASSLAKDRNTEAFF. As DNA, the CDR3 is TGTGCCAGCAGCTTAGCCAAAGACAGGAACACTGAAGCTTTCTTT. V and J are TRBV7-9 and TRBJ1-1, with D perhaps TRBD1 (5 bases). Germline values: CDR1 SEHNR, CDR2 FQNEAQ (reference sequence). The CDR3 sequence is 15 residues long. The V end lost 0 bases, the J end lost 1 base, and 9 bases lay between the germline ends. Complete variable domain (other parts from reference TRBV7-9 and TRBJ1-1): DTGVSQNPRHKITKRGQNVTFRCDPISEHNRLYWYRQTLGQGPEFLTYFQNEAQLEKSRLLSDRFSAERPKGSFSTLEIQRTEQGDSAMYLCASSLAKDRNTEAFFGQGTRLTVV.

The chain employs TRBV7-2 and TRBJ2-3; 11 bases match TRBD2. The germline CDR1 and CDR2 sequences are SGHTA and FQGNSA. V was pared by 3 bases and J by 5 bases, with 10 bases of the junction left unmatched. This CDR3 has 17 amino acids. This CDR3 reads CASSLELAGDLLDTQYF. Written as DNA, the CDR3 is TGTGCCAGCAGCTTGGAACTAGCGGGGGACCTCTTAGATACGCAGTATTTT.

The chain couples TRBV14 to TRBJ1-1; TRBD1 matches at 7 bases. The CDR3 spans 13 residues. V was pared by 2 bases and J by 7 bases, with 4 bases of the junction left unmatched. Germline V gene data show CDR1 as SGHDN and CDR2 as FVKESK. CDR3 loop: CASSQTGQLEAFF. CDR3 DNA: TGTGCCAGCAGCCAAACGGGACAGCTTGAAGCTTTCTTT.

Worth noting for this clone: Other DNA sequences within the sample encode an identical CDR3. In nucleotides, the CDR3 is TGTGCCAGCAGCCCCGACAGGGGAGAGACCCAGTACTTC. Translated, it gives CASSPDRGETQYF. The chain combines TRBV6-5 with TRBJ2-5; TRBD1 matches at 8 bases. With V trimmed by 6 bases and J by 4 bases, 4 bases remained unmatched. Germline V gene lookup returns CDR1 MNHEY and CDR2 SVGAGI. The CDR3 length is 13 residues.

V is TRBV6-5 and J is TRBJ2-7; D is possibly TRBD1 (5 bases). Per germline, CDR1 MNHEY and CDR2 SVGAGI. There are 14 residues in the CDR3. V was cut by 2 bases and J by 5 bases, with 13 bases left in between. The CDR3 loop is CASSYRRGIHEQYF. CDR3 nucleotides: TGTGCCAGCAGTTACCGTAGGGGAATCCACGAGCAGTACTTC.

CDR3 nucleotides: TGTGCCAGCAGCCCACAGGGGAGCTCCTACAATGAGCAGTTCTTC. This codes for CASSPQGSSYNEQFF. The V call is TRBV7-2, the J call TRBJ2-1, with TRBD1 matching 7 bases. The germline V gene has CDR1 SGHTA and CDR2 FQGNSA. V shed 5 bases and J 0 bases; nucleotides not matched to a gene: 4. CDR3 length equals 15 residues.

This chain uses TRBV5-4 with TRBJ1-3, with TRBD1 matching over 8 bases. The CDR3 length is 15 residues. V shed 0 bases, J shed 2 bases, and the junction held 1 base outside the gene matches. Germline loops: CDR1 SGHNT, CDR2 YYREEE (reference sequence). CDR3 region: CASSLGQGPGNTIYF. For the CDR3, the DNA is TGTGCCAGCAGCTTGGGACAGGGGCCTGGAAACACCATATATTTT.

The chain employs TRBV7-2 and TRBJ2-3, with 8 bases matching TRBD1. V shed 2 bases, J shed 2 bases, and the junction held 6 bases outside the gene matches. The CDR3 contains 16 residues. Germline loops: CDR1 SGHTA, CDR2 FQGNSA. The CDR3 region has the DNA TGTGCCAGCAGCTTACGGTACAGGGGGTCCACAGATACGCAGTATTTT. Translating it yields CASSLRYRGSTDTQYF. The full variable domain, in which reference TRBV7-2 and TRBJ2-3 provide the parts outside the CDR3, is GAGVSQSPSNKVTEKGKDVELRCDPISGHTALYWYRQSLGQGLEFLIYFQGNSAPDKSGLPSDRFSAERTGGSVSTLTIQRTQQEDSAVYLCASSLRYRGSTDTQYFGPGTRLTVL.